The next 28 T cell receptor beta chains were all read from a single sample in a study of PD-1 blockade in mismatch repair-deficient tumors (dated by TCRdb to about 2017). The library came from the immunoSEQ multiplex PCR assay. Imported from immuneACCESS, the table was reduced by TCRdb to in-frame sequences with V and J called. These copies leave out some clones; in studies compared against another copy, an unresolved V gene accounts for under half, and the cause of the remainder is not known. The sample yields 50,000 to 75,000 clones; about nine tenths were counted once. The ten largest clones add up to about 15% of the sample. The sequencing here drew on peripheral blood, taken 52 weeks after starting pembrolizumab. The origin of the receptors is an adult with mismatch repair-deficient cancer.

The rearrangement joins TRBV6-5 to TRBJ2-7; D perhaps matches TRBD2 (5 bases). V gave up 6 bases and J gave up 4 bases, with 13 bases separating them. Germline CDR1 reads MNHEY; CDR2 reads SVGAGI. The CDR3 has 13 residues. This CDR3 reads CASRWGDGYEQYF. CDR3 in DNA: TGTGCCAGCAGGTGGGGAGATGGGTACGAGCAGTACTTC.

CDR3 amino acids: CASSWGNEQYF. The CDR3 bases are TGTGCCAGCAGTTGGGGCAACGAGCAGTACTTC. The chain recombines TRBV6-5 with TRBJ2-7, with D perhaps matching TRBD1 (5 bases). The V gene lost 4 bases and the J gene lost 5 bases, with 6 bases spanning the gap. The CDR3 is 11 amino acids. Germline assignment: CDR1 MNHEY and CDR2 SVGAGI.

The V and J genes are TRBV5-5 and TRBJ2-6; D not certain. The CDR3 covers 18 residues. V lost 0 bases and J lost 0, with 13 bases in between. Germline-derived CDR1 and CDR2 are SGHKS and YYEKEE (reference sequence). Here the CDR3 reads CASSLAALALSGANVLTF. CDR3 nucleotides: TGTGCCAGCAGCTTGGCCGCCCTTGCTCTCTCTGGGGCCAACGTCCTGACTTTC.

This sequence joins TRBV21-1 and TRBJ2-1. TRBV21-1 is an annotated pseudogene. The CDR3 spans 15 residues. CDR3 loop: CASSKGPSSYNEQFF. The CDR3 DNA reads as TGTGCCAGCAGCAAGGGACCGAGCTCCTACAATGAGCAGTTCTTC.

The chain is built from TRBV7-2 and TRBJ1-1, with 8 bases matching TRBD1. The junction had 11 bases not matched to a gene; V was cut back by 5 bases and J by 3 bases. Germline loops: CDR1 SGHTA, CDR2 FQGNSA. The CDR3 has 16 amino acids. As DNA, the CDR3 is TGTGCCAGCAGCCGGAAAACAGGGGGACTCTACACTGAAGCTTTCTTT. This gives the protein CASSRKTGGLYTEAFF.

J is TRBJ2-7 and V is TRBV6-5; TRBD1 matches at 7 bases. The germline CDR1 and CDR2 sequences are MNHEY and SVGAGI. V lost 5 bases to trimming and J lost 1 base; unmatched junction nucleotides: 5. This CDR3 region has 14 residues. The CDR3, as DNA: TGTGCCAGCAGTCCCGGGACAGCGTCCTACGAGCAGTACTTC. Translated: CASSPGTASYEQYF.

The chain recombines TRBV4-1 with TRBJ2-3; D is perhaps TRBD2 (6 bases). With 0 bases removed from V and 1 base from J, the gap between germline ends came to 11 bases. The CDR3 is 16 residues long. Germline loops: CDR1 MGHRA, CDR2 YSYEKL. The CDR3 loop is CASSQEGGTGTDTQYF. The CDR3 DNA reads TGCGCCAGCAGCCAAGAGGGCGGGACTGGCACAGATACGCAGTATTTT.

The chain couples TRBV6-4 to TRBJ1-1; a weak D match, TRBD1 (5 bases). This CDR3 is 14 amino acids long. CDR1 is MRHNA and CDR2 is SNTAGT in the germline V gene. The V end was cut by 6 bases, the J end by 7 bases, with 18 bases between. CDR3 sequence reads: CASRDRAQGNEAFF. CDR3 DNA sequence: TGTGCCAGCAGGGATAGGGCGCAGGGAAATGAAGCTTTCTTT.

The gene calls are TRBV19 and TRBJ2-2; either TRBD1 or TRBD2 may fit D (5 bases each). From germline, CDR1 is LNHDA and CDR2 SQIVND (reference sequence). Trimming stripped 5 bases from V and 3 bases from J, with 10 bases between. This CDR3 contains 14 residues. CDR3 amino acids: CASSPTADTGELFF. CDR3 bases: TGTGCCAGTAGTCCGACAGCGGACACCGGGGAGCTGTTTTTT.

The chain couples TRBV13 to TRBJ2-7; 8 bases match TRBD1. Germline lookup yields CDR1 PRHDT and CDR2 FYEKMQ (reference sequence). The length of the CDR3 is 15 residues. V trimming: 0 bases; J trimming: 4 bases; junction bases outside the gene matches: 5. CDR3 loop: CASSLGPGGEYEQYF. DNA of the CDR3: TGTGCCAGCAGCTTAGGCCCAGGGGGCGAGTACGAGCAGTACTTC.

The genes are TRBV27 and TRBJ2-7; 7 bases map to TRBD2. Germline assignment: CDR1 MNHEY and CDR2 SMNVEV (reference sequence). The CDR3 contains 14 residues. The J segment lost 0 bases and the V segment lost 9 bases, leaving 8 bases of the junction unmatched. Here the CDR3 DNA reads TGTGCCAGATCGGTGGGGGGGATCTCCTACGAGCAGTACTTC. This codes for CARSVGGISYEQYF.

This rearrangement joins TRBV30 to TRBJ2-5; no reliable D call. The CDR3 is 15 amino acids. Germline V CDR1 and CDR2: GTSNPN, SVGIG (reference sequence). V gave up 3 bases and J gave up 2 bases, with 16 bases separating them. This chain's CDR3 is CAWSPYRKIQETQYF. The CDR3, as DNA: TGTGCCTGGAGCCCCTACAGAAAGATACAAGAGACCCAGTACTTC.

The V call is TRBV6-1, the J call TRBJ1-1; D is ambiguous. The germline CDR1 and CDR2 sequences are MNHNS and SASEGT. The CDR3 has 10 amino acids. V was pared by 8 bases and J by 6 bases, with 7 bases between. CDR3 nucleotide sequence: TGTGCCAGCGGACTCCCTGAAGCTTTCTTT. Protein: CASGLPEAFF.

This chain uses TRBV19 with TRBJ2-1, with D possibly TRBD2 on 7 matching bases. CDR3 length equals 14 residues. CDR1 and CDR2 (germline): LNHDA, SQIVND (reference sequence). The germline V and J ends were trimmed by 3 bases and 12 bases, with 18 bases remaining between them. The CDR3: CASSIQPSRGGQFF. CDR3 sequence (DNA): TGTGCCAGTAGTATCCAACCTTCTAGGGGGGGGCAGTTCTTC.

The V gene is TRBV5-5, the J gene TRBJ2-2, with 7 bases aligning to TRBD2. The CDR3 extends over 14 amino acids. Germline V lookup: CDR1 SGHKS, CDR2 YYEKEE (reference sequence). Trimming took 4 bases from V and 8 from J; bases not matched to a gene: 8. CDR3 sequence reads: CASSPRTRQGELFF. As DNA, the CDR3 is TGTGCCAGCAGCCCCCGGACTAGGCAGGGGGAGCTGTTTTTT.

The chain carries TRBV10-2 and TRBJ1-1; D uncertain. This CDR3 has 14 residues. Germline values: CDR1 WSHSY, CDR2 SAAADI. The ends were cut back, 7 bases at V and 5 bases at J, with 17 bases in the middle. The CDR3 is CASITRPGGTEAFF. The CDR3 DNA sequence: TGCGCCAGCATTACCAGGCCGGGTGGGACTGAAGCTTTCTTT.

The gene calls are TRBV7-3 and TRBJ2-6; no definite D call. Germline-derived CDR1 and CDR2 are SGHTA and FQGTGA. V lost 0 bases to trimming and J lost 0 bases, with 6 bases between them. The CDR3 covers 16 residues. CDR3 sequence (DNA): TGTGCCAGCAGCTTAACGGGCGCCTCTGGGGCCAACGTCCTGACTTTC. Translating it yields CASSLTGASGANVLTF.

The chain combines TRBV5-1 with TRBJ2-1, with unresolved D. The ends were cut back, 0 bases at V and 0 bases at J, with 10 bases in the middle. Germline V lookup: CDR1 SGHRS, CDR2 YFSETQ. The CDR3 totals 16 residues. For the CDR3, the DNA is TGCGCCAGCAGCTTGGTTGGCGAGAGCTCCTACAATGAGCAGTTCTTC. Amino acid sequence: CASSLVGESSYNEQFF.

The chain combines TRBV10-3 with TRBJ2-1; either TRBD1 or TRBD2 may supply D (5 bases each). Germline V gene lookup returns CDR1 ENHRY and CDR2 SYGVKD. V was cut by 11 bases and J by 8 bases, with 22 bases left in between. The CDR3 runs to 14 residues. The CDR3 DNA follows: TGTGCCGTCCTCCGGGACGGACTTCGGGATGAGCAGTTCTTC. Translated: CAVLRDGLRDEQFF.

The chain employs TRBV6-6 and TRBJ1-1, with a weak D call TRBD1 (5 bases). V shed 7 bases and J shed 3 bases, with 18 bases lying between them. CDR1 MNHNY and CDR2 SVGAGI come from the germline V gene (reference sequence). The CDR3 is made up of 15 amino acids. This chain's CDR3 is CASTRSRESHTEAFF. The CDR3 bases are TGTGCCAGCACCCGATCCAGGGAGTCCCACACTGAAGCTTTCTTT.

This chain links TRBV5-1 with TRBJ1-1; D remains unclear. The CDR3 has 15 residues. V was pared by 4 bases and J by 0 bases, with 13 bases between. The germline V gene encodes CDR1 SGHRS and CDR2 YFSETQ. CDR3 coding DNA: TGCGCCAGCAGCCCAAAGGTCGGGGTGAACACTGAAGCTTTCTTT. Its protein is CASSPKVGVNTEAFF.

This sequence joins TRBV4-2 and TRBJ2-7, with 7 bases lining up with TRBD1. Germline V gene data show CDR1 as LGHNA and CDR2 as YNFKEQ. The V segment lost 5 bases and the J segment 2 bases; nucleotides outside the gene matches: 9. The CDR3 is 15 amino acids. The CDR3 region is CASSSTSGTAYEQYF. CDR3 sequence (DNA): TGTGCCAGCAGCTCAACGTCCGGGACAGCCTACGAGCAGTACTTC.

This clone appeared a few times. This rearrangement joins TRBV6-1 to TRBJ1-2; D possibly corresponds to TRBD1 (6 bases). The CDR3 loop spans 15 amino acids. Germline V gene lookup returns CDR1 MNHNS and CDR2 SASEGT. Trimming pared 10 bases from V and 8 bases from J, leaving 26 bases between. The CDR3 DNA is TGTGCCACCAGCGTGCAGGGACACCACCCGTGGGGCTACACCTTC. This sequence encodes CATSVQGHHPWGYTF.

This chain uses TRBV6-6 with TRBJ2-7, with TRBD2 matching over 8 bases. This CDR3 region has 16 residues. Germline lookup yields CDR1 MNHNY and CDR2 SVGAGI (reference sequence). The trim removed 0 bases at V and 4 bases at J, leaving 8 bases unmatched. The CDR3 loop reads CASSYSREAGGYEQYF. As DNA, the CDR3 is TGTGCCAGCAGTTACTCCCGTGAGGCGGGAGGTTACGAGCAGTACTTC.

V is TRBV4-3 and J is TRBJ2-7; D gene ambiguous. Trimming took off 0 bases at V and 3 bases at J, with 6 bases between the two ends. The germline gives CDR1 LGHNA, CDR2 YSLEER. This CDR3 is built from 13 residues. CDR3 sequence: CASSQDWSYEQYF. The CDR3 nucleotides read TGCGCCAGCAGCCAAGACTGGAGCTACGAGCAGTACTTC.

The chain employs TRBV6-6 and TRBJ2-7; 8 bases agree with TRBD1. V trimming: 5 bases; J trimming: 1 base; junction bases outside the gene matches: 7. Germline V gene data show CDR1 as MNHNY and CDR2 as SVGAGI (reference sequence). The CDR3 runs to 15 residues. The CDR3 loop is CASSLAGTGSYEQYF. CDR3 DNA: TGTGCCAGCAGTCTTGCCGGGACAGGTTCCTACGAGCAGTACTTC.

The chain combines TRBV29-1 with TRBJ2-1; 10 bases line up with TRBD2. Germline V lookup: CDR1 SQVTM, CDR2 ANQGSEA. The CDR3 runs 15 residues. V lost 4 bases and J lost 2; bases outside the gene matches: 5. CDR3 in amino acids: CSVGSSGRAYNEQFF. CDR3 DNA sequence: TGCAGCGTTGGGTCCAGCGGGAGGGCCTACAATGAGCAGTTCTTC.

The J gene is TRBJ2-5, the V gene TRBV27, with 11 bases identical to TRBD1. Germline V gene lookup returns CDR1 MNHEY and CDR2 SMNVEV (reference sequence). V shed 4 bases, J shed 5 bases, and the junction held 6 bases outside the gene matches. This CDR3 region has 15 residues. CDR3 in amino acids: CASSSPGQGGETQYF. In nucleotides, the CDR3 is TGTGCCAGCAGTTCGCCGGGACAGGGGGGGGAGACCCAGTACTTC.